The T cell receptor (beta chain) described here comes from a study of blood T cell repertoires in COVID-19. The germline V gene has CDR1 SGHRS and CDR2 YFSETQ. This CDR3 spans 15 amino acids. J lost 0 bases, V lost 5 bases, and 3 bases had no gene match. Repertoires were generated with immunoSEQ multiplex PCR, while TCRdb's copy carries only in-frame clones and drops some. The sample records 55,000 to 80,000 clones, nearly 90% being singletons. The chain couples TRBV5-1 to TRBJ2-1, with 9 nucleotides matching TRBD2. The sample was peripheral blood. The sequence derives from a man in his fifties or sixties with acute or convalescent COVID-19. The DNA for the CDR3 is TGCGCCAGCAGAGTTAGCGGGGGCTCCTACAATGAGCAGTTCTTC. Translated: CASRVSGGSYNEQFF. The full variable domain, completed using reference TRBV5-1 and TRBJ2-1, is KAGVTQTPRYLIKTRGQQVTLSCSPISGHRSVSWYQQTPGQGLQFLFEYFSETQRNKGNFPGRFSGRQFSNSRSEMNVSTLELGDSALYLCASRVSGGSYNEQFFGPGTRLTVL.